This T cell receptor beta chain was recovered during a study of cytomegalovirus exposure and HLA in healthy donors. Whole-study context: The 120 or so validation repertoires used a platform that matched the one used for the roughly 650 first-cohort repertoires, as a later analysis reported. General observations from the study: Cytomegalovirus-associated status was assigned to 150 to 200 TCR beta chains. Rarity marked most TCR sequences, yet some public TCRs occurred in many donors.

Using immunoSEQ multiplex PCR, the repertoire was profiled, and TCRdb retains in-frame clones only, with some absent. In the table there are 200,000 to 250,000 clones, roughly 84% of which are singletons. Comment on this clone: Its antigen is unidentified.

CDR1 is SGHRS and CDR2 is YFSETQ in the germline V gene. The CDR3 contains 16 residues. V was cut by 3 bases and J by 0 bases, with 13 bases left in between. The source material was PBMCs. This sequence joins TRBV5-1 and TRBJ1-3; D uncertain. The receptor was derived from a man between 18 and 35 years old in good health and CMV-seropositive. The CDR3 reads CASSYDGLPSGNTIYF. The CDR3 nucleotides are TGCGCCAGCAGCTATGACGGACTCCCCTCTGGAAACACCATATATTTT.